Sequencing of this T cell receptor (beta chain) was carried out in a study of shared clonotypes between healthy human individuals. Regarding the study as a whole: Researchers found naive subsets generally carried larger estimated richness than memory subsets. Sampling covered nothing but blood. Tissue TCR repertoires likely differ from those found in blood. With several donors compared, roughly 4.9% of naive CD4 clonotypes were shared.

In the naive CD8 group, cells lacked CD45RO and were positively selected for CCR7, so terminally differentiated effector memory CD45RA+ cells were left out. There are 15 residues in the CDR3. In the authors' workflow: Owing to the provision of junction-only sequences devoid of quality scores by immunoSEQ, filtering differed. The repertoire was sequenced with immunoSEQ multiplex PCR; TCRdb's copy has only in-frame clones and lacks some. D and trimming were read from the DNA, whereas the V and J calls and clone size are those reported in that table. The sample carries 1.5 million to 2.5 million clones, about 95% recorded once. This clone was seen only once. Its specificity is unknown.

This receptor was obtained from a man aged 18 to 30 in good health. The rearrangement links TRBV21-1 to TRBJ1-2; TRBD1, the D gene given by the table, was not confirmed from the DNA. TRBV21-1 is reported as a pseudogene. Sequencing used naive CD8+ T cells sorted from blood. Here the CDR3 DNA reads TGTGCCAGCAGCTCTCAGAAGGGGACAGGGAAGGGCTACACCTTC. It encodes CASSSQKGTGKGYTF.